This T cell receptor (beta chain) is drawn from a study of T-cell memory formation after mild COVID-19. V was clipped by 3 bases and J by 4 bases, with 12 bases between them. Germline lookup yields CDR1 MDHEN and CDR2 SYDVKM. This CDR3 has 14 amino acids. Study-level results: Pre-infection memory contained some responding clones, which suggested that cross-reactive memory had joined.

TCRdb redid the calling of the 5' RACE reads with MiXCR, one entry per CDR3 protein. The table has around 260,000 distinct CDR3 sequences, 15% to 20% seen once; the top ten hold roughly 20%. This clonotype occurred many times. Its antigen is as yet unknown. The clonotype was recovered from a young man who had mild COVID-19 (a few samples of this study predate the infection). Cell type and time point are not known. Source material: PBMCs or a T cell subset sorted from them (not recorded which). The chain joins TRBV28 to TRBJ2-5; D unclear. The CDR3 sequence is CASSLRYLVETQYF. CDR3 in DNA: TGTGCCAGCAGTTTGCGATATTTGGTAGAGACCCAGTACTTC.